The rows below give T cell receptor beta chains drawn from one sample of a study of beta chain features in type 1 diabetes. The repertoire was sequenced with immunoSEQ multiplex PCR; TCRdb's copy has only in-frame clones and lacks some. The sample lists under 800,000 clones; less than 20% were seen once. Sequenced input: naive CD4+ T cells from blood. Every receptor here comes from a young man in good health. CDR3s include the opening cysteine and the closing phenylalanine or tryptophan. Each record gives: D gene, V gene, J gene, clone size, CDR3 DNA, CDR3 protein. A D gene is named only where the DNA matches it firmly. Clone size is not always given. Where it is, it says once, few, many or a class for expanded clones.

d_call: .
v_call: TRBV30
j_call: TRBJ1-2
clone_size: few
cdr3_nt: TGTGCCCGGGGGGGCATGGACTATGGCTACACCTTC
cdr3_aa: CARGGMDYGYTF

d_call: TRBD1
v_call: TRBV5-1
j_call: TRBJ2-7
clone_size: .
cdr3_nt: TGCGCCAGCAGCGGCCGGGACAGCTCCTACGAGCAGTACTTC
cdr3_aa: CASSGRDSSYEQYF

d_call: .
v_call: TRBV29-1
j_call: TRBJ2-7
clone_size: .
cdr3_nt: TGCAGCGTTGAAGATCGGGTTTGGGGCTCATCCTACGAGCAGTACTTC
cdr3_aa: CSVEDRVWGSSYEQYF

d_call: .
v_call: TRBV5-1
j_call: TRBJ2-2
clone_size: .
cdr3_nt: TGCGCCAGCAGCTTGGAGCCAGGGACCCACACCGGGGAGCTGTTTTTT
cdr3_aa: CASSLEPGTHTGELFF

d_call: TRBD1
v_call: TRBV9
j_call: TRBJ2-5
clone_size: .
cdr3_nt: TGTGCCAGCAGCGAAACAGGGGGCCGAGAGACCCAGTACTTC
cdr3_aa: CASSETGGRETQYF

d_call: .
v_call: TRBV15
j_call: TRBJ1-2
clone_size: .
cdr3_nt: TGCGCCACCAGCAGTTGGGTGAGCGTCGGCTACACCTTC
cdr3_aa: CATSSWVSVGYTF

d_call: TRBD1
v_call: TRBV2
j_call: TRBJ2-4
clone_size: .
cdr3_nt: TGTGCCAGCACCCCGGGACAGCAAAACATTCAGTACTTC
cdr3_aa: CASTPGQQNIQYF

d_call: .
v_call: TRBV10-3
j_call: TRBJ1-3
clone_size: .
cdr3_nt: TGTGCCACCTCGCCCGTCTCTGGAAACACCATATATTTT
cdr3_aa: CATSPVSGNTIYF

d_call: TRBD2
v_call: TRBV6-5
j_call: TRBJ2-2
clone_size: few
cdr3_nt: TGTGCCAGCAGCCGACTAGCGGGAGCGGGGGAGCTGTTTTTT
cdr3_aa: CASSRLAGAGELFF

d_call: .
v_call: TRBV7-2
j_call: TRBJ1-5
clone_size: .
cdr3_nt: TGTGCCAGCAGCTCCGGGGGGAGGCAGCCCCAGCATTTT
cdr3_aa: CASSSGGRQPQHF

d_call: .
v_call: TRBV7-9
j_call: TRBJ2-7
clone_size: few
cdr3_nt: TGTGCCAGCAGCTTATTTTATACAGGGCTCTACGAGCAGTACTTC
cdr3_aa: CASSLFYTGLYEQYF

d_call: TRBD1
v_call: TRBV5-4
j_call: TRBJ1-5
clone_size: few
cdr3_nt: TGTGCCAGCAGCTTGTCAGGGGGCGGCAATCAGCCCCAGCATTTT
cdr3_aa: CASSLSGGGNQPQHF

d_call: .
v_call: TRBV15
j_call: TRBJ1-2
clone_size: once
cdr3_nt: TGTGCCTCCAGCAGTGGGGGGGACTATGGCTACACCTTC
cdr3_aa: CASSSGGDYGYTF